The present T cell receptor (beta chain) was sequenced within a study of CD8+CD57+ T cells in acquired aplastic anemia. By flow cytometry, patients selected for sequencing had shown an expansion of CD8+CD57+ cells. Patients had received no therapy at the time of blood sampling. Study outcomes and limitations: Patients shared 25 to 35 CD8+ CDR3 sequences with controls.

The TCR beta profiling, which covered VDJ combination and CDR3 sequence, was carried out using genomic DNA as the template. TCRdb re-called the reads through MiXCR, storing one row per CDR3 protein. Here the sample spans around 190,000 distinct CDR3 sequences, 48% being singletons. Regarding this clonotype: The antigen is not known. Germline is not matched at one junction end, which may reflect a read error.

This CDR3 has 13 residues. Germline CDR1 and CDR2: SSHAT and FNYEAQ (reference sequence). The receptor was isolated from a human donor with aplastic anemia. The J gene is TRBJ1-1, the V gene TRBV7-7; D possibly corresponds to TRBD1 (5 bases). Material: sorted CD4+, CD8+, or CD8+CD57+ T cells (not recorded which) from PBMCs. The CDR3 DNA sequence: TGTGCTAGCAGTCTAGAGGCAGGGACTGAAGCTTTCTTT. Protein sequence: CASSLEAGTEAFF. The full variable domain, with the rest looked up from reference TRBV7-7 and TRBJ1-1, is GAGVSQSPRYKVTKRGQDVTLRCDPISSHATLYWYQQALGQGPEFLTYFNYEAQPDKSGLPSDRFSAERPEGSISTLTIQRTEQRDSAMYRCASSLEAGTEAFFGQGTRLTVV.